These 31 T cell receptor beta chains share one sample of origin, sequenced in a study of shared clonotypes between healthy human individuals. As defined, naive CD8 cells were CD45RO-negative and positively selected for CCR7, with terminally differentiated effector memory CD45RA+ cells excluded. Assay: immunoSEQ multiplex PCR; the TCRdb copy retains only in-frame clones and omits some. The data show about 680,000 clones, roughly nine tenths seen once. Sequences were obtained from naive CD8+ T cells sorted from blood. Receptors originate from a man under 40 in good health.

This chain links TRBV9 with TRBJ2-7; D perhaps matches TRBD1 (6 bases). V lost 0 bases and J 3 bases, leaving 13 bases between the germline ends. Germline CDR1 is SGDLS and CDR2 is YYNGEE. This CDR3 spans 15 amino acids. The CDR3 sequence is CASSVDRESFYEQYF. In nucleotides, the CDR3 is TGTGCCAGCAGCGTAGACAGGGAGTCTTTCTACGAGCAGTACTTC.

Written as DNA, the CDR3 is TGTGCCATCAGTGATTTCGAACAGGGGGTATCGGATGAGCAGTTCTTC. It specifies CAISDFEQGVSDEQFF. V and J are TRBV10-3 and TRBJ2-1; TRBD1 agrees at 8 bases. CDR1 is ENHRY and CDR2 is SYGVKD in the germline V gene. The V segment lost 3 bases and the J segment 8 bases; nucleotides outside the gene matches: 12. This CDR3 is 16 amino acids long.

The V gene is TRBV7-2, the J gene TRBJ2-7; 10 bases line up with TRBD2. The CDR3 is 16 residues long. V shed 5 bases, J shed 7 bases, and the junction held 14 bases outside the gene matches. Germline CDR1 reads SGHTA; CDR2 reads FQGNSA. CDR3 residues: CASSTLAGSRAWEQYF. CDR3 in DNA: TGTGCCAGCAGCACACTAGCGGGGTCTAGGGCGTGGGAGCAGTACTTC.

The chain recombines TRBV2 with TRBJ1-3; 9 bases map to TRBD1. Trimming at V came to 6 bases and at J to 4 bases, leaving 13 bases not matched to a gene. This CDR3 region has 17 residues. Germline V gives CDR1 SNHLY, CDR2 FYNNEI. CDR3 amino acids: CASSGLTGGIAGNTIYF. DNA for the CDR3: TGTGCCAGCAGCGGACTGACAGGGGGAATCGCCGGAAACACCATATATTTT.

This clone was recorded once. This chain links TRBV29-1 with TRBJ2-7, with unresolved D. Germline CDR1 SQVTM, CDR2 ANQGSEA. The CDR3 contains 11 residues. Here the CDR3 DNA reads TGCAGTCGAACCCAGGTGAAAGAGCAGTACTTC. Translation: CSRTQVKEQYF.

The chain is built from TRBV7-2 and TRBJ2-7, with TRBD2 matching over 13 bases. Germline V gene sequence: CDR1 SGHTA, CDR2 FQGNSA. V was pared by 5 bases and J by 5 bases, with 9 bases of the junction left unmatched. This CDR3 spans 16 amino acids. The CDR3 spells CASSMPRTSGSDEQYF. Written as DNA, the CDR3 is TGTGCCAGCAGCATGCCTCGGACTAGCGGGAGTGACGAGCAGTACTTC.

The DNA for the CDR3 is TGTGCCAGCAGTAGATCGCTCACCGCGATATCCTACAATGAGCAGTTCTTC. Residues: CASSRSLTAISYNEQFF. The chain joins TRBV27 to TRBJ2-1; the D is unclear. The CDR3 contains 17 residues. Trimming took off 5 bases at V and 1 base at J, with 18 bases between the two ends. The V gene's germline CDR1 is MNHEY and CDR2 SMNVEV (reference sequence).

This chain uses TRBV5-4 with TRBJ1-4; 7 nucleotides agree with TRBD1. The V gene's germline CDR1 is SGHNT and CDR2 YYREEE (reference sequence). Germline trimming cut 1 base from V and 8 bases from J; bases unmatched to any gene: 8. The CDR3 spans 15 residues. The CDR3 here is CASSLIGQGEEKLFF. The CDR3 DNA reads as TGTGCCAGCAGCTTGATCGGGCAGGGGGAAGAAAAACTGTTTTTT.

This clone came up many times. Other DNA sequences in this specimen translate into the identical CDR3. The chain has TRBV6-6 and TRBJ2-7; 7 bases agree with TRBD2. Germline-derived CDR1 and CDR2 are MNHNY and SVGAGI (reference sequence). This CDR3 is 16 amino acids long. The trim removed 0 bases at V and 0 bases at J, leaving 5 bases unmatched. The CDR3 here is CASSYSGGVSSYEQYF. The CDR3 nucleotides read TGTGCCAGCAGTTACTCGGGGGGGGTGAGCTCCTACGAGCAGTACTTC.

This chain links TRBV29-1 with TRBJ2-7; TRBD1 aligns across 8 bases. V dropped 4 bases and J dropped 2; count of bases not matched to a gene: 7. Germline CDR1 is SQVTM and CDR2 is ANQGSEA. The CDR3 consists of 14 residues. CDR3 residues: CSVVPRTGPYEQYF. The CDR3 DNA is TGCAGCGTTGTTCCCCGGACAGGGCCCTACGAGCAGTACTTC.

The rearrangement links TRBV6-5 to TRBJ2-1, with 9 bases aligning to TRBD2. Germline V gene lookup returns CDR1 MNHEY and CDR2 SVGAGI. J lost 8 bases, V lost 0 bases, and 8 bases had no gene match. This CDR3 has 16 residues. CDR3 in amino acids: CASSYSPGLATDEQFF. The CDR3 nucleotides read TGTGCCAGCAGTTACTCACCGGGACTAGCTACCGATGAGCAGTTCTTC.

V is TRBV4-1 and J is TRBJ2-1, with 8 bases aligning to TRBD2. Trimming at V came to 1 base and at J to 5 bases, leaving 4 bases not matched to a gene. The CDR3 consists of 15 residues. The germline gives CDR1 MGHRA, CDR2 YSYEKL. CDR3 residues: CASSQAAGADNEQFF. Here the CDR3 DNA reads TGCGCCAGCAGCCAAGCAGCGGGAGCCGACAATGAGCAGTTCTTC.

The chain combines TRBV4-1 with TRBJ1-4; no firm D call. The ends were cut back, 4 bases at V and 2 bases at J, with 11 bases in the middle. The germline V gene has CDR1 MGHRA and CDR2 YSYEKL. The CDR3 totals 15 residues. The CDR3 loop is CASSPETWTNEKLFF. The CDR3, as DNA: TGCGCCAGCAGCCCGGAGACCTGGACTAATGAAAAACTGTTTTTT.

The chain employs TRBV28 and TRBJ2-1; D unresolved. Per germline, CDR1 MDHEN and CDR2 SYDVKM. The V end was cut by 5 bases, the J end by 8 bases, with 13 bases between. This CDR3 spans 13 amino acids. The CDR3 protein is CASSTPRWYEQFF. Written as DNA, the CDR3 is TGTGCCAGCAGTACCCCCCGATGGTATGAGCAGTTCTTC.

The rearrangement uses TRBV29-1 and TRBJ2-7; D assignment may be TRBD1 or TRBD2 (7 bases each). The V gene's germline CDR1 is SQVTM and CDR2 ANQGSEA. The length of the CDR3 is 13 residues. V was clipped by 7 bases and J by 1 base, with 14 bases between them. The CDR3 region has the DNA TGCAGCGCTCAGGGGGGGCAGTCCTACGAGCAGTACTTC. Its protein is CSAQGGQSYEQYF.

The genes are TRBV7-8 and TRBJ2-7; 9 bases agree with TRBD2. Germline CDR1 is SGHVS and CDR2 is FQNEAQ. V was pared by 1 base and J by 7 bases, with 8 bases of the junction left unmatched. The CDR3 sequence is 15 residues long. The CDR3 is CASSLEVAGAGEQYF. The DNA of the CDR3 is TGTGCCAGCAGCTTAGAGGTAGCGGGAGCGGGGGAGCAGTACTTC.

This sequence joins TRBV19 and TRBJ2-1; TRBD2 is a possible D gene (6 bases). V was trimmed by 6 bases and J by 1 base, leaving 19 bases between them. The CDR3 contains 17 residues. Germline V gives CDR1 LNHDA, CDR2 SQIVND (reference sequence). The CDR3 sequence is CASSLEGNFVSYNEQFF. CDR3 bases: TGTGCCAGTAGCTTGGAGGGGAATTTTGTTTCCTACAATGAGCAGTTCTTC.

The V and J genes are TRBV6-1 and TRBJ2-7, with TRBD2 matching 9 bases. Germline V gene lookup returns CDR1 MNHNS and CDR2 SASEGT. The CDR3 has 18 amino acids. The junction had 16 bases not matched to a gene; V was cut back by 4 bases and J by 3 bases. DNA of the CDR3: TGTGCCAGCAGTGGACCCAGACTAGCGGACCTTGGGGGCTACGAGCAGTACTTC. This sequence encodes CASSGPRLADLGGYEQYF.

Regarding this clone: At the DNA level, this CDR3 is encoded by other sequences in the same sample as well. The chain is built from TRBV28 and TRBJ1-5; D uncertain. Trimming pared 0 bases from V and 5 bases from J, leaving 2 bases between. CDR1 MDHEN and CDR2 SYDVKM come from the germline V gene. This CDR3 region has 12 residues. CDR3: CASSLWDQPQHF. The DNA of the CDR3 is TGTGCCAGCAGTTTATGGGATCAGCCCCAGCATTTT. Full variable domain (outside the CDR3, taken from reference TRBV28 and TRBJ1-5): DVKVTQSSRYLVKRTGEKVFLECVQDMDHENMFWYRQDPGLGLRLIYFSYDVKMKEKGDIPEGYSVSREKKERFSLILESASTNQTSMYLCASSLWDQPQHFGDGTRLSIL.

V usage is TRBV9 and J usage is TRBJ1-4; 7 bases fit TRBD1. The J segment lost 8 bases and the V segment lost 3 bases, leaving 7 bases of the junction unmatched. Germline CDR1 and CDR2: SGDLS and YYNGEE. This CDR3 has 14 residues. As DNA, the CDR3 is TGTGCCAGCAGCGCGTGGGACAGTAGAGAAAAACTGTTTTTT. Translated: CASSAWDSREKLFF.

The gene calls are TRBV2 and TRBJ1-5; 9 bases agree with TRBD1. Germline V gene data show CDR1 as SNHLY and CDR2 as FYNNEI. The CDR3 contains 16 residues. V dropped 6 bases and J dropped 0; count of bases not matched to a gene: 6. CDR3 nucleotide sequence: TGTGCCAGCAGCCATGGACAGGGGAATAGCAATCAGCCCCAGCATTTT. It specifies CASSHGQGNSNQPQHF.

The genes are TRBV4-3 and TRBJ2-7, with D perhaps assigned TRBD1 or TRBD2 (5 bases each). Germline V CDR1 and CDR2: LGHNA, YSLEER. The CDR3 totals 15 residues. V lost 3 bases and J lost 3, with 15 bases in between. CDR3 sequence reads: CASSQGDRTSYEQYF. CDR3 DNA sequence: TGCGCCAGCAGCCAGGGAGACAGAACGAGCTACGAGCAGTACTTC.

The chain employs TRBV5-4 and TRBJ1-5, with D tentatively TRBD1 (6 bases). Germline lookup yields CDR1 SGHNT and CDR2 YYREEE (reference sequence). V lost 4 bases, J lost 0 bases, and 11 bases lay in between. The CDR3 has 15 amino acids. CDR3 sequence: CASSPGQISNQPQHF. In DNA, the CDR3 is TGTGCCAGCAGCCCGGGACAAATTAGCAATCAGCCCCAGCATTTT.

The chain has TRBV7-8 and TRBJ1-3; no reliable D call. Germline V CDR1 and CDR2: SGHVS, FQNEAQ. Between the trimmed V and J ends, which lost 5 bases and 0 bases, there was a span of 14 bases. CDR3 length: 16 residues. The CDR3 region is CASSLYTGISGNTIYF. CDR3 sequence (DNA): TGTGCCAGCAGCCTCTATACGGGCATCTCTGGAAACACCATATATTTT.

There are a few counts of this clone. This chain uses TRBV9 with TRBJ1-2, with TRBD1 as a possible D gene (5 bases). V dropped 0 bases and J dropped 8 bases, with 17 bases sitting between them. Germline V gene data show CDR1 as SGDLS and CDR2 as YYNGEE. This CDR3 has 15 amino acids. As DNA, the CDR3 is TGTGCCAGCAGCGTAGAGGGACGCCGGGCGGAAGGCTACACCTTC. Amino acids: CASSVEGRRAEGYTF.

The rearrangement joins TRBV27 to TRBJ2-7; no firm D call. CDR3 length: 12 residues. Germline CDR1 reads MNHEY; CDR2 reads SMNVEV (reference sequence). The V end lost 4 bases, the J end lost 7 bases, and 11 bases lay between the germline ends. This CDR3 is CASSSNSWEQYF. DNA of the CDR3: TGTGCCAGCAGTTCAAACAGTTGGGAGCAGTACTTC.

This chain joins TRBV9 and TRBJ2-6; D not certain. The CDR3 has 13 residues. The germline V gene encodes CDR1 SGDLS and CDR2 YYNGEE. Trimming removed 7 bases at V and 0 bases at J, with 5 bases between. The CDR3 DNA is TGTGCCAGCTCCGACTCTGGGGCCAACGTCCTGACTTTC. Its translation is CASSDSGANVLTF. The complete variable domain, with remaining parts taken from reference TRBV9 and TRBJ2-6, reads DSGVTQTPKHLITATGQRVTLRCSPRSGDLSVYWYQQSLDQGLQFLIQYYNGEERAKGNILERFSAQQFPDLHSELNLSSLELGDSALYFCASSDSGANVLTFGAGSRLTVL.

The chain joins TRBV4-1 to TRBJ2-1; 9 nucleotides line up with TRBD2. V lost 1 base to trimming and J lost 6 bases; unmatched junction nucleotides: 4. Germline assignment: CDR1 MGHRA and CDR2 YSYEKL. The CDR3 loop spans 15 amino acids. The CDR3 sequence is CASSQGGLAPNEQFF. CDR3 sequence (DNA): TGCGCCAGCAGCCAAGGGGGACTAGCCCCCAATGAGCAGTTCTTC.

The chain carries TRBV11-2 and TRBJ2-7; D not certain. The germline V and J ends were trimmed by 2 bases and 5 bases, with 7 bases remaining between them. This CDR3 is built from 12 residues. CDR1 and CDR2 from the germline V gene are SGHAT and FQNNGV. CDR3 protein: CASSLTSHEQYF. DNA of the CDR3: TGTGCCAGCAGCTTAACCAGCCACGAGCAGTACTTC.

This clone was detected a few times. The chain recombines TRBV7-6 with TRBJ1-1; TRBD1 might be the D (5 bases). Trimming shortened V by 4 bases and J by 5 bases, and 20 bases separated the two germline ends. The CDR3 runs 16 residues. Germline V gives CDR1 SGHVS, CDR2 FNYEAQ. CDR3 coding DNA: TGTGCCAGCAGCTCACAGGCCAGCGATCCTATAACTGAAGCTTTCTTT. It codes for CASSSQASDPITEAFF.

On this clone: Other nucleotide sequences in the sample specify the same CDR3. The chain carries TRBV27 and TRBJ2-2, with a tentative D call TRBD2 (5 bases). V was pared by 2 bases and J by 4 bases, with 5 bases between. There are 13 residues in the CDR3. CDR1 MNHEY and CDR2 SMNVEV come from the germline V gene (reference sequence). In DNA form, the CDR3 reads TGTGCCAGCAGTTTAGGAGGCACCGGGGAGCTGTTTTTT. Its protein product is CASSLGGTGELFF.